This T cell receptor (beta chain) was found in a study of response to subunit inactivated influenza vaccine. The CDR3 totals 13 residues. J gave up 5 bases and V 5 bases, and 2 bases lay outside the gene matches. Germline CDR1 SGHAT, CDR2 FQNNGV. In this sample, this clonotype turned up a few times. Its cognate antigen is unknown. Whole-study results and caveats: T cells newly recruited by each seasonal influenza vaccination are few, the authors suggested.

MiXCR was run by TCRdb on the RT-PCR reads, yielding one entry per CDR3 protein. The sample consists of hundreds of thousands of distinct CDR3 sequences, around a sixth of them appearing once. The sequence derives from a man between 50 and 59 years old who received an inactivated influenza vaccine. This specimen was PBMCs from blood, taken 11 to 12 days after vaccination. The J gene is TRBJ2-1, the V gene TRBV11-2; 8 bases align to TRBD2. The CDR3 sequence: CASSRTSNNEQFF. The CDR3 DNA sequence: TGTGCCAGCAGCCGGACTAGCAACAATGAGCAGTTCTTC.